The present entry profiles one T cell receptor (beta chain) with its context. This sample is drawn from a study of blood T cell repertoires in COVID-19. The CDR3 sequence is 15 residues long. Germline assignment: CDR1 ENHRY and CDR2 SYGVKD. J gave up 3 bases and V 4 bases, and 6 bases lay outside the gene matches. Repertoires were generated with immunoSEQ multiplex PCR, while TCRdb's copy carries only in-frame clones and drops some. Of under 250,000 clones listed, roughly 86% are singletons. This TCR came from a woman aged 55-69 years who had recovered from COVID-19. The chain joins TRBV10-3 to TRBJ2-5, with 9 nucleotides matching TRBD2. The sequenced sample consisted of peripheral blood. This CDR3 reads CAISGGGGAEETQYF. The DNA for the CDR3 is TGTGCCATCAGTGGAGGCGGGGGGGCGGAAGAGACCCAGTACTTC.